The source of this T cell receptor (beta chain) is a study of cytomegalovirus exposure and HLA in healthy donors. Overall study: Drawn from HLA-typed donors, approximately 86 million unique TCRs were held in an early data release.

V shed 9 bases and J 2 bases; nucleotides not matched to a gene: 9. The CDR3 spans 15 residues. The germline V gene encodes CDR1 LNHDA and CDR2 SQIVND (reference sequence). PCR primers comprised 60 Vbeta and 13 Jbeta primers. Clones were read by immunoSEQ multiplex PCR, and TCRdb kept only the in-frame ones, dropping some. The data hold over 65,000 clones, with under 70% observed a single time. Study-level points and caveats: It was about 150 TCR beta chains that were listed as cytomegalovirus-associated. A likely sequencing artifact accounted for one observed cluster of highly shared sequence variants.

This cohort consisted of healthy bone marrow donors. As concerns this clone: Its antigen remains unknown.

This TCR was sampled from a woman in her forties or fifties in good health and CMV-seropositive. Sequencing used PBMCs. This sequence joins TRBV19 and TRBJ1-5; 8 nucleotides align to TRBD1. As DNA, the CDR3 is TGTGCCAGCCGGAAAGGACAGGGTGGCAATCAGCCCCAGCATTTT. Encoded protein: CASRKGQGGNQPQHF.